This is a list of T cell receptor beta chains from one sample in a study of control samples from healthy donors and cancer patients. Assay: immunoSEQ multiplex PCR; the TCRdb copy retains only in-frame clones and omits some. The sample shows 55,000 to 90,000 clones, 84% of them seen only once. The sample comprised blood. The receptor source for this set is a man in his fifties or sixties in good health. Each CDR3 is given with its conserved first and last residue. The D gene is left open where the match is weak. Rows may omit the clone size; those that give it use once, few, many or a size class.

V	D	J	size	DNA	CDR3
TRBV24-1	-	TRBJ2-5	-	TGTGCCACCAGTGACAAATCGACAGTCCAAGAGACCCAGTACTTC	CATSDKSTVQETQYF
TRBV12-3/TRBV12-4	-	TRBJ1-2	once	TGTGCCAGCAGTTACTTACAGGGACCTGGCTACACCTTC	CASSYLQGPGYTF
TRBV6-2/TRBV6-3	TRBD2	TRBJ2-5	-	TGTGCCAGCAGTTACCCACGGACTAGCGGGAGAAATAAGACCCAGTACTTC	CASSYPRTSGRNKTQYF
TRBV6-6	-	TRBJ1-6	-	TGTGCCAGCAGCCCCGGAGGGGGCTCCTATAATTCACCCCTCCACTTT	CASSPGGGSYNSPLHF
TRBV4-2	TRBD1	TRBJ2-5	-	TGTGCCAGCAGCCAAGGGGAGACCGGGACAGCGCAAGAGACCCAGTACTTC	CASSQGETGTAQETQYF
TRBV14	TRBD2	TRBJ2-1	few	TGTGCCAGCAGCCAACAACCGGGACTAGCGGGGGATATCAATGAGCAGTTCTTC	CASSQQPGLAGDINEQFF
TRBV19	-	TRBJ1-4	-	TGTGCCAGTAGTATATCGGCAGGTGTTGAAAAACTGTTTTTT	CASSISAGVEKLFF
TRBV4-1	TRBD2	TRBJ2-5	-	TGCGCCAGCAGTCAGGGACTAGCGGGGATTGAGACCCAGTACTTC	CASSQGLAGIETQYF
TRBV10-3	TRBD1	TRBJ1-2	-	TGTGCCATCAGTGAGTGGAAAGGGGGCAATGGCTACACCTTC	CAISEWKGGNGYTF
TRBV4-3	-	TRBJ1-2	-	TGCGCCAGCAGCCAAGTTCGTGGGGTCGCGAACTATGGCTACACCTTC	CASSQVRGVANYGYTF
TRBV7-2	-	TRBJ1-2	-	TGTGCCAGCAGCTTCGATCGTGGCTACACCTTC	CASSFDRGYTF
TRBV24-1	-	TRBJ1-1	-	TGTGCCACCAGTGATATCGCCTCGGGGTCGGAAGCTTTCTTT	CATSDIASGSEAFF
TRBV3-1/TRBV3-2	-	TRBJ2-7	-	TGTGCCAGCAGCCAAGCCCCCTCCTACGAGCAGTACTTC	CASSQAPSYEQYF
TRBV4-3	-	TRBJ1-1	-	TGCGCCAGCAGCCAAGCCGCGGTGAACACTGAAGCTTTCTTT	CASSQAAVNTEAFF
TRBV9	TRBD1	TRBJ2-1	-	TGTGCCAGCAGCGTAGATCTCCCGGGACAGGGTAAACATGAGCAGTTCTTC	CASSVDLPGQGKHEQFF
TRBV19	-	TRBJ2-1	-	TGTGCCAGTAGTACTAGGGGCGCCTCTATCAATGAGCAGTTCTTC	CASSTRGASINEQFF
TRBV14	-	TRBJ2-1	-	TGTGCCAGCAGCCAAAATAGGGGGGGCCCTGGGGTCAATGAGCAGTTCTTC	CASSQNRGGPGVNEQFF
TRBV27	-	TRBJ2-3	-	TGTGCCAGCAGTTTCGGGATAGCGCCAGATACGCAGTATTTT	CASSFGIAPDTQYF
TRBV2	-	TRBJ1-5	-	TGTGCCAGCAGTAGTGGAGGGACCAATCAGCCCCAGCATTTT	CASSSGGTNQPQHF
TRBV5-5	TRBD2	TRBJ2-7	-	TGTGCCAGCAGCTTGGCCGATAGCGGGCCCTACGAGCAGTACTTC	CASSLADSGPYEQYF
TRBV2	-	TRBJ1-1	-	TGTGCCAGTTTCTCCAGCACGGGCACTGAAGCTTTCTTT	CASFSSTGTEAFF
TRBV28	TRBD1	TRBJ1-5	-	TGTGCCAGCAGTTTATTGGACAGGAACAATCAGCCCCAGCATTTT	CASSLLDRNNQPQHF
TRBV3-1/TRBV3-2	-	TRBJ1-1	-	TGTGCCAGCAGCCCCTCCTACATGCGAGGCACTGAAGCTTTCTTT	CASSPSYMRGTEAFF
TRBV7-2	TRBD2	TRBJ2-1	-	TGTGCCAGCAGTTCTCATGGGGGGGACAATGAGCAGTTCTTC	CASSSHGGDNEQFF
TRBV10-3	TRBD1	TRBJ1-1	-	TGTGCCATCTCCCGGGGCCAGGGGGATGCTGAAGCTTTCTTT	CAISRGQGDAEAFF
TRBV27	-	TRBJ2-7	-	TGTGCCAGCAGTAGCAGGATACGGTTCTCCTACGAGCAGTACTTC	CASSSRIRFSYEQYF
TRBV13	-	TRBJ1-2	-	TGTGCCAGCAGCTTAAACCCGAGCACCTATAACTATGGCTACACCTTC	CASSLNPSTYNYGYTF
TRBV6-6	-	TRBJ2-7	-	TGTGCCAGCAGCCCCCCTTTCAGGAGGAGCTCCTACGAGCAGTACTTC	CASSPPFRRSSYEQYF
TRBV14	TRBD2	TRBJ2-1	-	TGTGCCAGCAGTCCCAGCGGGGCCTACAATGAGCAGTTCTTC	CASSPSGAYNEQFF
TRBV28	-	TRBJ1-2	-	TGTGCCAGCAGTTTATTGGCAGACTATGGCTACACCTTC	CASSLLADYGYTF
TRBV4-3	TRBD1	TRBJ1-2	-	TGCGCCAGCAGCCGGGGTCCTACAGGGGCTAACTATGGCTACACCTTC	CASSRGPTGANYGYTF
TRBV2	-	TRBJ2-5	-	TGTGCCAGCAGTAAAGACCCGGGGGCGACCCAGTACTTC	CASSKDPGATQYF
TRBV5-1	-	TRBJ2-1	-	TGCGCCAGCAGCTTGGGTTTGGCTTACAATGAGCAGTTCTTC	CASSLGLAYNEQFF
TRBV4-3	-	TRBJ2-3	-	TGCGCCAGCAGCCAAGATTTCCTAGGTCCAGATACGCAGTATTTT	CASSQDFLGPDTQYF
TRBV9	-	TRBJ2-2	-	TGTGCCAGCAGCGCCCTCCTGGCCTTCAAGGGGAACACCGGGGAGCTGTTTTTT	CASSALLAFKGNTGELFF
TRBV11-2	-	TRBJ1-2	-	TGTGCCAGCAGCTTAGGCCAGGGAGGTTCCTATGGCTACACCTTC	CASSLGQGGSYGYTF
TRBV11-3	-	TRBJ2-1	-	TGTGCCAGCAGCTTAGATCAAGCTGCGTTCTTC	CASSLDQAAFF
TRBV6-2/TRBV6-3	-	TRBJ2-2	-	TGTGCCAGCAGTTACCGGAGGGGGCACGGGGAGCTGTTTTTT	CASSYRRGHGELFF
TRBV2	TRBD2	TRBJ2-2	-	TGTGCCAGCAGAGGGACTAGCGGCGGCACCGGGGAGCTGTTTTTT	CASRGTSGGTGELFF
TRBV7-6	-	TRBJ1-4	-	TGTGCCAGCAGCTTAGCGGGTGAATCGGGTATGGGTGAAAAACTGTTTTTT	CASSLAGESGMGEKLFF
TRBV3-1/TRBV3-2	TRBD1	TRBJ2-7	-	TGTGCCAGCAGCCAAGCCAGGACAGGGAACTACGAGCAGTACTTC	CASSQARTGNYEQYF
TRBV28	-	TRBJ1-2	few	TGTGCCAGCGGACCTAGGGGAGGCTATGGCTACACCTTC	CASGPRGGYGYTF
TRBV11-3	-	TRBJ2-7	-	TGTGCCAGCAGCACTCCACCCTCCTCCTACGAGCAGTACTTC	CASSTPPSSYEQYF
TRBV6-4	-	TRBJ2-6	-	TGTGCCAGCAGTGACGGGTCGGTGGCCGGGGCCAACGTCCTGACTTTC	CASSDGSVAGANVLTF
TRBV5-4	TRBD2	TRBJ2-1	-	TGTGCCAGCAGCTCCATAGCGGGAAATTTTAATGAGCAGTTCTTC	CASSSIAGNFNEQFF
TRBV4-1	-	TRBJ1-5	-	TGCGCCAGCAGCCAAGGATGGGGGGAGAGGCAGCCCCAGCATTTT	CASSQGWGERQPQHF
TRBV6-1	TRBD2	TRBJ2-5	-	TGTGCCAGCAGTGGGGGGGAGAGGGACTACGGAGAGACCCAGTACTTC	CASSGGERDYGETQYF
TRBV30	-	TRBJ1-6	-	TGTGCCTGGAGTGAAACAGGGAATTCACCCCTCCACTTT	CAWSETGNSPLHF
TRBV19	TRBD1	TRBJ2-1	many	TGTGCCAGTACTGCCGGGACAGGGGAGAGCAATGAGCAGTTCTTC	CASTAGTGESNEQFF
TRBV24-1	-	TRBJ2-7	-	TGTGCCACCAGTGATTCCGGGACGGCCCCCTACGAGCAGTACTTC	CATSDSGTAPYEQYF
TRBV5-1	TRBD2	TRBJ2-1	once	TGCGCCAGCAGTGGTCTAGCGGTTTACGATGAGCAGTTCTTC	CASSGLAVYDEQFF
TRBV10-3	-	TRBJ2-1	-	TGTGCCATGGCACTAGGGGCCTACAATGAGCAGTTCTTC	CAMALGAYNEQFF
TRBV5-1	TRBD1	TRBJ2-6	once	TGCGCCAGCAGCCTGGGGCACAGGGGGACGGGGGCCAACGTCCTGACTTTC	CASSLGHRGTGANVLTF
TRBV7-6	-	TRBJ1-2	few	TGTGCCAGCAGCTTAGTGGAAGGGTTTGGCTACACCTTC	CASSLVEGFGYTF
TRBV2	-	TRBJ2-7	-	TGTGCCACCACCGTCCGGGGCTACGAGCAGTACTTC	CATTVRGYEQYF
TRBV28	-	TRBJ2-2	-	TGTGCCAGCAGTATCCTTGGGGGGCGGACCGGGGAGCTGTTTTTT	CASSILGGRTGELFF
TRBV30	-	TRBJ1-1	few	TGTGCCTGGGCCAGGGCAGGGGAATACTCTGAAGCTTTCTTT	CAWARAGEYSEAFF